These 5 T cell receptor beta chains share one sample of origin, sequenced in a study of T cell clonotyping in hematopoietic cell transplantation. The protocol was immunoSEQ multiplex PCR, while the TCRdb copy is restricted to in-frame clones and leaves out a portion. The sample includes more than 25,000 clones, over 65% of them seen just once. Noted time point: recipient sample about 28 days before transplant, after cytoreduction. Sequenced here: peripheral blood mononuclear cells, sampled before stem cell transplant. The source of these receptors is a woman aged 25 to 45 with chronic myeloid leukemia. Some clones in this sample may be carry-over from other donors' samples.

The rearrangement uses TRBV28 and TRBJ1-1; 7 nucleotides line up with TRBD1. CDR3 length equals 14 residues. J was trimmed by 4 bases and V by 6 bases; bases with no gene match: 8. Germline V gene sequence: CDR1 MDHEN, CDR2 SYDVKM. The CDR3 bases are TGTGCCAGCAGCCGGGGGACAGCCCTCACTGAAGCTTTCTTT. This codes for CASSRGTALTEAFF.

This chain links TRBV29-1 with TRBJ1-5; TRBD1 matches 8 bases. With V trimmed by 4 bases and J by 4 bases, 3 bases remained unmatched. CDR1 SQVTM and CDR2 ANQGSEA come from the germline V gene. The CDR3 runs 13 residues. The CDR3 here is CSVADRVNQPQHF. The CDR3 nucleotides read TGCAGCGTTGCGGACAGGGTAAATCAGCCCCAGCATTTT.

The CDR3: CASRAQVANTGELFF. The CDR3 DNA reads TGTGCCAGCAGGGCCCAGGTCGCGAACACCGGGGAGCTGTTTTTT. J is TRBJ2-2 and V is TRBV7-8; no clear D. V was pared by 6 bases and J by 0 bases, with 11 bases between. CDR1 is SGHVS, CDR2 FQNEAQ, per germline. The CDR3 is 15 residues long.

The rearrangement links TRBV5-1 to TRBJ1-5; no reliable D call. The CDR3 is 14 residues long. Germline values: CDR1 SGHRS, CDR2 YFSETQ. V was pared by 0 bases and J by 5 bases, with 9 bases between. CDR3 protein: CASSLEGRDQPQHF. CDR3 in DNA: TGCGCCAGCAGCTTGGAAGGACGAGATCAGCCCCAGCATTTT.

The chain uses TRBV6-5 and TRBJ1-2, with D perhaps TRBD1 (5 bases). Germline V gives CDR1 MNHEY, CDR2 SVGAGI. The CDR3 runs to 15 residues. The V end lost 2 bases, the J end lost 4 bases, and 14 bases lay between the germline ends. CDR3 region: CASSYGRAFLYGYTF. CDR3 sequence (DNA): TGTGCCAGCAGTTACGGCAGGGCCTTTCTCTATGGCTACACCTTC.